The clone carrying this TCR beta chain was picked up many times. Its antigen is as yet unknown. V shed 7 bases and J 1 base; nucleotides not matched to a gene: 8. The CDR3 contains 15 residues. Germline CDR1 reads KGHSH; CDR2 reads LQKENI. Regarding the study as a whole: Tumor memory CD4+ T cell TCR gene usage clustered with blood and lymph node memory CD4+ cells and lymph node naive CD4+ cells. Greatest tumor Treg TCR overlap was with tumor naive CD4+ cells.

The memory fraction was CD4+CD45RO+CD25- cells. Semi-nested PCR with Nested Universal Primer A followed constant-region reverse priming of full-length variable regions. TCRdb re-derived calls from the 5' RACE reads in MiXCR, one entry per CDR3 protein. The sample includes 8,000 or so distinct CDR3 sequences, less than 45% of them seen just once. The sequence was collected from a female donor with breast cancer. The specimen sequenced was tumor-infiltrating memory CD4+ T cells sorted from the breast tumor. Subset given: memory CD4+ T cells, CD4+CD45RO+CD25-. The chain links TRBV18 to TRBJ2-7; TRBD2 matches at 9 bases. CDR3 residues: CASLSGTSRSYEQYF. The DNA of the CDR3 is TGTGCCAGCTTATCCGGGACTAGCAGGTCCTACGAGCAGTACTTC.